A selection of T cell receptor beta chains follows, all from one sample in a study of tumour-infiltrating T cells in Burkitt lymphoma. Sequencing used immunoSEQ multiplex PCR; TCRdb keeps in-frame clones, though not all of them. The repertoire has around 6,600 clones, more than 75% of them found once; the top ten carry approximately 11%. The sample taken for sequencing was tumor tissue. These receptors were taken from a human donor with Burkitt lymphoma. Each CDR3 is given with its conserved first and last residue. The D gene is left open where the match is weak. Size tells how often a clone was seen (once, few, many) or the class of an expanded clone, and some rows leave it out.

TRBV19	NA	TRBJ1-5	NA	CASSQDRFSNQPQHF	TGTGCCAGTAGTCAGGACAGATTCAGCAATCAGCCCCAGCATTTT
TRBV2	few	TRBJ1-5	NA	CASTYRANSNQPQHF	TGTGCCAGCACATACAGGGCGAATAGCAATCAGCCCCAGCATTTT
TRBV9	NA	TRBJ2-1	NA	CASSVMAGKADEQFF	TGTGCCAGCAGCGTAATGGCGGGGAAGGCGGATGAGCAGTTCTTC
TRBV18	medium-sized	TRBJ2-2	NA	CASSSSASANTGELFF	TGTGCCAGCTCCTCGTCGGCTAGCGCAAACACCGGGGAGCTGTTTTTT
TRBV27	NA	TRBJ1-1	TRBD1	CASTPWTGASRAFF	TGTGCCAGCACCCCCTGGACAGGGGCAAGCCGGGCTTTCTTT
TRBV19	NA	TRBJ1-5	NA	CASSIEDSNQPQHF	TGTGCCAGTAGTATAGAGGACAGCAATCAGCCCCAGCATTTT
TRBV4-1	NA	TRBJ1-5	TRBD1	CASSHADRAGQPQHF	TGCGCCAGCAGCCATGCGGACAGGGCGGGTCAGCCCCAGCATTTT
TRBV15	few	TRBJ1-2	NA	CATSREGRIYGYTF	TGTGCCACCAGCAGAGAGGGGCGCATCTATGGCTACACCTTC
TRBV5-4	NA	TRBJ1-4	NA	CASSLARTGPDEKLFF	TGTGCCAGCAGCTTGGCCAGGACGGGCCCAGATGAAAAACTGTTTTTT
TRBV2	NA	TRBJ2-3	NA	CASRDWGYTQYF	TGTGCCAGCAGGGATTGGGGGTACACGCAGTATTTT
TRBV5-1	NA	TRBJ2-3	NA	CASSLGRAAMVADTQYF	TGCGCCAGCAGCTTGGGGCGGGCAGCCATGGTCGCAGATACGCAGTATTTT
TRBV29-1	NA	TRBJ2-1	TRBD1	CSVGTGARRDEQFF	TGCAGCGTTGGGACAGGGGCCCGAAGAGATGAGCAGTTCTTC
TRBV27	NA	TRBJ2-7	TRBD2	CASMREGSYEQYF	TGTGCCAGCATGAGGGAGGGATCCTACGAGCAGTACTTC
TRBV30	NA	TRBJ1-5	NA	CAWSPDGNQPQHF	TGTGCCTGGAGTCCCGACGGGAATCAGCCCCAGCATTTT
TRBV5-4	NA	TRBJ2-7	NA	CASSRSPGDDEQYF	TGTGCCAGCAGTCGAAGCCCTGGGGACGACGAGCAGTACTTC
TRBV13	NA	TRBJ2-5	NA	CASSLGGRQETQYF	TGTGCCAGCAGCTTAGGTGGTCGCCAAGAGACCCAGTACTTC
TRBV2	once	TRBJ1-2	NA	CASSGKVSYGYTF	TGTGCCAGCAGTGGAAAAGTGAGCTATGGCTACACCTTC
TRBV6-1	NA	TRBJ1-1	NA	CASRPQGTEAFF	TGTGCCAGCAGGCCGCAGGGAACTGAAGCTTTCTTT
TRBV28	NA	TRBJ2-1	TRBD2	CASFLRLAGHNEQFF	TGTGCCAGCTTTTTGCGACTAGCGGGACACAATGAGCAGTTCTTC
TRBV30	NA	TRBJ2-3	NA	CAWNGAVQGDTQYF	TGTGCCTGGAATGGGGCAGTCCAAGGAGATACGCAGTATTTT
TRBV14	NA	TRBJ2-7	NA	CASSVSYEQYF	TGTGCCAGCTCAGTGTCATACGAGCAGTACTTC
TRBV7-2	few	TRBJ1-2	NA	CASSLYIGGTNYGYTF	TGTGCCAGCAGCTTATATATTGGGGGGACGAACTATGGCTACACCTTC
TRBV2	NA	TRBJ1-6	NA	CASRLVPVSPLHF	TGTGCCAGCAGGCTGGTGCCTGTCTCACCCCTCCACTTT